The sequence of this T cell receptor beta chain was determined in a study of response to subunit inactivated influenza vaccine. Each CDR3 protein is one row after TCRdb ran MiXCR on the RT-PCR reads. The data show more than 450,000 distinct CDR3 sequences, 6% to 9% seen once. The V end was cut by 7 bases, the J end by 3 bases, with 13 bases between. This CDR3 contains 13 residues. The germline CDR1 and CDR2 sequences are MDHEN and SYDVKM. This clonotype was seen more than once but under ten times. What it recognizes is unknown. Study-wide results and limits: Authors suggested few new T cells are recruited by each seasonal influenza vaccination.

V gene TRBV28 combines with J gene TRBJ2-7; D is undetermined. This TCR was sampled from a man between 45 and 75 years old who received an inactivated influenza vaccine. Sequences were derived from PBMCs from blood, sampled approximately 25 months after vaccination. The CDR3 is CASTPGLIYEQYF. DNA of the CDR3: TGTGCCAGCACCCCGGGCCTAATCTACGAGCAGTACTTC. The whole variable domain, filled in from reference TRBV28 and TRBJ2-7, reads DVKVTQSSRYLVKRTGEKVFLECVQDMDHENMFWYRQDPGLGLRLIYFSYDVKMKEKGDIPEGYSVSREKKERFSLILESASTNQTSMYLCASTPGLIYEQYFGPGTRLTVT.